This T cell receptor beta chain was recorded in a study of technical replicates of blood from a few donors. Measured with immunoSEQ multiplex PCR; TCRdb has only the in-frame clones, and not every one. The data show 95,000 to 100,000 clones, 96% seen once. This CDR3 comprises 13 residues. Trimming removed 10 bases from V and 2 bases from J; junction bases left unmatched: 5. The germline CDR1 and CDR2 sequences are SEHNR and FQNEAQ (reference sequence). The V gene is TRBV7-9, the J gene TRBJ1-5; 7 bases match TRBD1. The receptor was isolated from a human donor in good health. Sequenced input: T cells isolated from PBMCs. The CDR3 spells CAIGQVGNQPQHF. DNA of the CDR3: TGTGCCATAGGACAGGTGGGCAATCAGCCCCAGCATTTT.